A selection of T cell receptor beta chains follows, all from one sample in a study of blood T cell repertoires in COVID-19. Here immunoSEQ multiplex PCR was the method, and the copy in TCRdb shows in-frame clones only, minus some. There are around 400,000 clones in the sample; 80% to 85% occur only once, and around 5% lies in the top ten. The specimen was PBMCs or T cells enriched from blood (not recorded which). These receptor sequences come from a woman in her forties or fifties who had recovered from COVID-19. CDR3s include the opening cysteine and the closing phenylalanine or tryptophan. D genes are given only for firm matches. Some rows mark clone size as missing; the rest say once, few, many or name a class of expanded clone.

d_call: TRBD2; cdr3_length: 14; clone_size: once; j_call: TRBJ2-1; v_call: TRBV7-9; cdr3_aa: CASSAGGPNNEQFF; cdr3_nt: TGTGCCAGCAGCGCGGGAGGGCCCAACAATGAGCAGTTCTTC
d_call: -; cdr3_length: 13; clone_size: few; j_call: TRBJ2-7; v_call: TRBV6-1; cdr3_aa: CASSEVPAYEQYF; cdr3_nt: TGTGCCAGCAGTGAAGTCCCTGCCTACGAGCAGTACTTC
d_call: TRBD1; cdr3_length: 14; clone_size: -; j_call: TRBJ1-3; v_call: TRBV19; cdr3_aa: CASSLDRGRDTIYF; cdr3_nt: TGTGCCAGTAGCTTGGACAGGGGGCGAGATACCATATATTTT
d_call: TRBD1; cdr3_length: 18; clone_size: -; j_call: TRBJ2-7; v_call: TRBV9; cdr3_aa: CASSVVGTGGGSAYEQYF; cdr3_nt: TGTGCCAGCAGCGTAGTTGGGACAGGGGGGGGATCGGCCTACGAGCAGTACTTC
d_call: TRBD1; cdr3_length: 13; clone_size: -; j_call: TRBJ1-2; v_call: TRBV14; cdr3_aa: CASSLGQIRGYTF; cdr3_nt: TGTGCCAGCAGCCTGGGACAGATACGCGGCTACACCTTC
d_call: -; cdr3_length: 13; clone_size: -; j_call: TRBJ1-1; v_call: TRBV29-1; cdr3_aa: CSVAGQENTEAFF; cdr3_nt: TGCAGCGTCGCAGGACAAGAGAACACTGAAGCTTTCTTT
d_call: TRBD1; cdr3_length: 13; clone_size: few; j_call: TRBJ1-2; v_call: TRBV19; cdr3_aa: CASIGTGPYGYTF; cdr3_nt: TGTGCCAGCATTGGGACAGGACCCTATGGCTACACCTTC
d_call: TRBD2; cdr3_length: 18; clone_size: -; j_call: TRBJ2-1; v_call: TRBV7-2; cdr3_aa: CASSLNRGAGGVDNEQFF; cdr3_nt: TGTGCCAGCAGCTTAAACCGGGGCGCGGGGGGAGTCGACAATGAGCAGTTCTTC
d_call: TRBD1; cdr3_length: 13; clone_size: -; j_call: TRBJ1-1; v_call: TRBV3-1/TRBV3-2; cdr3_aa: CASSQTRQGAAFF; cdr3_nt: TGTGCCAGCAGCCAAACCCGACAGGGGGCAGCTTTCTTT
d_call: TRBD2; cdr3_length: 15; clone_size: -; j_call: TRBJ2-5; v_call: TRBV5-1; cdr3_aa: CASSLGLTRGETQYF; cdr3_nt: TGCGCCAGCAGCCTGGGACTAACACGAGGGGAGACCCAGTACTTC
d_call: -; cdr3_length: 17; clone_size: -; j_call: TRBJ1-5; v_call: TRBV2; cdr3_aa: CAKNRDTKGRSNQPQHF; cdr3_nt: TGTGCTAAGAACCGGGACACAAAAGGCCGGAGCAATCAGCCCCAGCATTTT
d_call: TRBD1; cdr3_length: 15; clone_size: few; j_call: TRBJ2-7; v_call: TRBV4-3; cdr3_aa: CASSQVGQGSYEQYF; cdr3_nt: TGCGCCAGCAGCCAAGTGGGACAGGGCTCCTACGAGCAGTACTTC
d_call: -; cdr3_length: 15; clone_size: -; j_call: TRBJ2-7; v_call: TRBV6-5; cdr3_aa: CASSYSGAGVSEQYF; cdr3_nt: TGTGCCAGCAGTTACTCGGGGGCTGGGGTTAGCGAGCAGTACTTC
d_call: -; cdr3_length: 14; clone_size: -; j_call: TRBJ1-1; v_call: TRBV6-5; cdr3_aa: CASSYIRGLGEAFF; cdr3_nt: TGTGCCAGCAGTTACATCCGAGGGTTGGGTGAAGCTTTCTTT
d_call: TRBD2; cdr3_length: 17; clone_size: -; j_call: TRBJ2-3; v_call: TRBV4-1; cdr3_aa: CASSQAGAGGYTDTQYF; cdr3_nt: TGCGCCAGCAGCCAAGCCGGGGCGGGGGGTTACACAGATACGCAGTATTTT
d_call: -; cdr3_length: 10; clone_size: -; j_call: TRBJ2-7; v_call: TRBV2; cdr3_aa: CASGSWEQYF; cdr3_nt: TGTGCCAGCGGCTCATGGGAGCAGTACTTC
d_call: -; cdr3_length: 12; clone_size: once; j_call: TRBJ2-3; v_call: TRBV9; cdr3_aa: CASSVSTDTQYF; cdr3_nt: TGTGCCAGCAGCGTATCAACAGATACGCAGTATTTT
d_call: -; cdr3_length: 16; clone_size: -; j_call: TRBJ1-2; v_call: TRBV7-2; cdr3_aa: CASSLAWGGYNYGYTF; cdr3_nt: TGTGCCAGCAGCTTAGCCTGGGGAGGATATAACTATGGCTACACCTTC
d_call: -; cdr3_length: 16; clone_size: -; j_call: TRBJ2-3; v_call: TRBV18; cdr3_aa: CASSPAGGSSTDTQYF; cdr3_nt: TGTGCCAGCTCGCCCGCTGGGGGGTCTAGCACAGATACGCAGTATTTT
d_call: -; cdr3_length: 14; clone_size: few; j_call: TRBJ1-2; v_call: TRBV19; cdr3_aa: CASIGATANYGYTF; cdr3_nt: TGTGCCAGTATTGGGGCTACAGCTAACTATGGCTACACCTTC
d_call: -; cdr3_length: 18; clone_size: -; j_call: TRBJ1-1; v_call: TRBV19; cdr3_aa: CASAQLGRAEVDNTEAFF; cdr3_nt: TGTGCCAGTGCCCAGTTGGGGAGGGCGGAGGTAGACAACACTGAAGCTTTCTTT
d_call: TRBD2; cdr3_length: 18; clone_size: -; j_call: TRBJ2-7; v_call: TRBV18; cdr3_aa: CASSPAGTSGRLNYEQYF; cdr3_nt: TGTGCCAGCTCACCCGCCGGGACTAGCGGGAGACTGAACTACGAGCAGTACTTC
d_call: -; cdr3_length: 16; clone_size: -; j_call: TRBJ2-5; v_call: TRBV19; cdr3_aa: CASSISMMTSRETQYF; cdr3_nt: TGTGCCAGTAGTATTAGTATGATGACTTCCCGAGAGACCCAGTACTTC
d_call: -; cdr3_length: 14; clone_size: -; j_call: TRBJ1-1; v_call: TRBV27; cdr3_aa: CASNRVGPSTEAFF; cdr3_nt: TGTGCCAGCAACCGGGTAGGTCCCTCCACTGAAGCTTTCTTT
d_call: -; cdr3_length: 15; clone_size: -; j_call: TRBJ1-1; v_call: TRBV6-5; cdr3_aa: CASSYSQGLVTEAFF; cdr3_nt: TGTGCCAGCAGTTACTCACAGGGATTAGTCACTGAAGCTTTCTTT
d_call: -; cdr3_length: 14; clone_size: -; j_call: TRBJ1-5; v_call: TRBV6-2/TRBV6-3; cdr3_aa: CASSHPEHNQPQHF; cdr3_nt: TGTGCCAGCAGTCACCCAGAACACAATCAGCCCCAGCATTTT
d_call: TRBD2; cdr3_length: 19; clone_size: -; j_call: TRBJ2-1; v_call: TRBV6-8; cdr3_aa: CASSYRQHHTSGSRNEQFF; cdr3_nt: TGTGCCAGCAGTTACCGCCAACATCACACTAGCGGGAGCCGGAATGAGCAGTTCTTC
d_call: -; cdr3_length: 15; clone_size: -; j_call: TRBJ1-1; v_call: TRBV5-1; cdr3_aa: CASSLGPRDMARAFF; cdr3_nt: TGCGCCAGCAGCTTGGGGCCCCGGGACATGGCCCGGGCTTTCTTT
d_call: TRBD1; cdr3_length: 15; clone_size: -; j_call: TRBJ2-5; v_call: TRBV19; cdr3_aa: CASNAGTGSSKTQYF; cdr3_nt: TGTGCCAGCAACGCCGGGACAGGGTCTTCGAAGACCCAGTACTTC
d_call: -; cdr3_length: 13; clone_size: -; j_call: TRBJ1-1; v_call: TRBV6-1; cdr3_aa: CASSAPGNTEAFF; cdr3_nt: TGTGCCAGCAGTGCCCCGGGAAACACTGAAGCTTTCTTT
d_call: -; cdr3_length: 15; clone_size: once; j_call: TRBJ2-3; v_call: TRBV6-5; cdr3_aa: CASSLSGASTDTQYF; cdr3_nt: TGTGCCAGCAGTCTTAGCGGAGCCAGCACAGATACGCAGTATTTT
d_call: TRBD1; cdr3_length: 15; clone_size: once; j_call: TRBJ2-5; v_call: TRBV5-1; cdr3_aa: CASSLGDRVSETQYF; cdr3_nt: TGCGCCAGCAGCTTGGGGGACAGGGTGTCGGAGACCCAGTACTTC
d_call: TRBD1; cdr3_length: 15; clone_size: -; j_call: TRBJ1-1; v_call: TRBV5-1; cdr3_aa: CASSFGTGVNTEAFF; cdr3_nt: TGCGCCAGCAGCTTCGGGACAGGGGTGAACACTGAAGCTTTCTTT
d_call: -; cdr3_length: 13; clone_size: -; j_call: TRBJ1-2; v_call: TRBV10-3; cdr3_aa: CAIRADKNYGYTF; cdr3_nt: TGTGCCATCAGGGCGGACAAAAACTATGGCTACACCTTC
d_call: -; cdr3_length: 14; clone_size: -; j_call: TRBJ1-4; v_call: TRBV4-2; cdr3_aa: CASSQDPAPPKLFF; cdr3_nt: TGTGCCAGCAGCCAAGATCCCGCACCGCCTAAGCTGTTTTTT
d_call: -; cdr3_length: 16; clone_size: -; j_call: TRBJ2-5; v_call: TRBV9; cdr3_aa: CASSVGHGAAVETQYF; cdr3_nt: TGTGCCAGCAGCGTAGGGCATGGAGCGGCGGTGGAGACCCAGTACTTC
d_call: -; cdr3_length: 13; clone_size: -; j_call: TRBJ2-1; v_call: TRBV12-3/TRBV12-4; cdr3_aa: CASCRAVYNEQFF; cdr3_nt: TGTGCCAGCTGCAGGGCTGTTTACAATGAGCAGTTCTTC
d_call: TRBD1; cdr3_length: 18; clone_size: few; j_call: TRBJ1-5; v_call: TRBV6-2/TRBV6-3; cdr3_aa: CASSYPTGALREGQPQHF; cdr3_nt: TGTGCCAGCAGTTACCCGACAGGGGCCCTCAGAGAGGGGCAGCCCCAGCATTTT
d_call: -; cdr3_length: 15; clone_size: -; j_call: TRBJ1-2; v_call: TRBV6-5; cdr3_aa: CASNLVRGRRDGYTF; cdr3_nt: TGTGCCAGCAATTTAGTTAGGGGTAGGCGCGACGGCTACACCTTC
d_call: -; cdr3_length: 14; clone_size: -; j_call: TRBJ1-1; v_call: TRBV14; cdr3_aa: CASSYLGSRAEAFF; cdr3_nt: TGTGCCAGCAGCTATCTCGGTTCCAGGGCTGAAGCTTTCTTT
d_call: TRBD1; cdr3_length: 14; clone_size: -; j_call: TRBJ1-6; v_call: TRBV3-1/TRBV3-2; cdr3_aa: CASSQGQGNSPLHF; cdr3_nt: TGTGCCAGCAGCCAAGGACAGGGTAATTCACCCCTCCACTTT
d_call: -; cdr3_length: 19; clone_size: -; j_call: TRBJ2-2; v_call: TRBV4-1; cdr3_aa: CASSQDAPGRTPNTGELFF; cdr3_nt: TGCGCCAGCAGCCAAGACGCCCCCGGAAGGACACCGAACACCGGGGAGCTGTTTTTT
d_call: TRBD1; cdr3_length: 16; clone_size: -; j_call: TRBJ1-1; v_call: TRBV6-5; cdr3_aa: CASSYSTVRTGDVAFF; cdr3_nt: TGTGCCAGCAGTTACTCGACGGTTAGGACAGGGGATGTAGCTTTCTTT
d_call: -; cdr3_length: 12; clone_size: -; j_call: TRBJ2-7; v_call: TRBV7-9; cdr3_aa: CASSPGGYEQYF; cdr3_nt: TGTGCCAGCAGCCCCGGCGGCTACGAGCAGTACTTC
d_call: TRBD2; cdr3_length: 15; clone_size: -; j_call: TRBJ2-5; v_call: TRBV19; cdr3_aa: CASSTGLAGTETQYF; cdr3_nt: TGTGCCAGTAGTACTGGACTAGCGGGGACAGAGACCCAGTACTTC
d_call: TRBD1; cdr3_length: 15; clone_size: few; j_call: TRBJ2-1; v_call: TRBV6-5; cdr3_aa: CASSYRDRGYNEQFF; cdr3_nt: TGTGCCAGCAGTTACCGGGACAGGGGCTACAATGAGCAGTTCTTC
d_call: TRBD1; cdr3_length: 15; clone_size: -; j_call: TRBJ1-4; v_call: TRBV9; cdr3_aa: CASSVRGQVNEKLFF; cdr3_nt: TGTGCCAGCAGCGTCAGGGGGCAGGTTAATGAAAAACTGTTTTTT
d_call: TRBD2; cdr3_length: 17; clone_size: -; j_call: TRBJ2-3; v_call: TRBV9; cdr3_aa: CASSPMSGGGGTDTQYF; cdr3_nt: TGTGCCAGCAGCCCGATGAGCGGGGGGGGCGGCACAGATACGCAGTATTTT
d_call: -; cdr3_length: 14; clone_size: -; j_call: TRBJ2-7; v_call: TRBV18; cdr3_aa: CASSTEASSYEQYF; cdr3_nt: TGTGCCAGCTCCACCGAAGCTAGCTCCTACGAGCAGTACTTC
d_call: -; cdr3_length: 14; clone_size: few; j_call: TRBJ1-2; v_call: TRBV25-1; cdr3_aa: CASSELGPKEGHTF; cdr3_nt: TGTGCCAGCAGTGAGTTAGGCCCCAAGGAGGGTCACACCTTC
d_call: -; cdr3_length: 13; clone_size: few; j_call: TRBJ1-2; v_call: TRBV5-6; cdr3_aa: CASSLDRNYGYTF; cdr3_nt: TGTGCCAGCAGCCTAGACCGTAACTATGGCTACACCTTC
d_call: -; cdr3_length: 14; clone_size: -; j_call: TRBJ1-2; v_call: TRBV30; cdr3_aa: CAGTHSGPYYGYTF; cdr3_nt: TGTGCCGGAACCCACAGCGGGCCTTACTATGGCTACACCTTC
d_call: -; cdr3_length: 17; clone_size: -; j_call: TRBJ2-1; v_call: TRBV19; cdr3_aa: CASSDGGLGFRGNEQFF; cdr3_nt: TGTGCCAGTAGCGACGGAGGACTCGGATTCCGGGGGAATGAGCAGTTCTTC
d_call: TRBD1; cdr3_length: 16; clone_size: -; j_call: TRBJ1-1; v_call: TRBV5-1; cdr3_aa: CASSLLGGAGHTEAFF; cdr3_nt: TGCGCCAGCAGCTTGCTAGGGGGCGCGGGACACACTGAAGCTTTCTTT
d_call: -; cdr3_length: 14; clone_size: -; j_call: TRBJ2-7; v_call: TRBV30; cdr3_aa: CAWSRVADPSEQYF; cdr3_nt: TGTGCCTGGAGTAGAGTAGCGGACCCCTCCGAGCAGTACTTC
d_call: TRBD1; cdr3_length: 15; clone_size: -; j_call: TRBJ2-7; v_call: TRBV6-1; cdr3_aa: CASSEGTGSPYEQYF; cdr3_nt: TGTGCCAGCAGTGAGGGGACAGGGAGCCCCTACGAGCAGTACTTC
d_call: -; cdr3_length: 16; clone_size: -; j_call: TRBJ1-5; v_call: TRBV7-9; cdr3_aa: CASSPYTDDSNQPQHF; cdr3_nt: TGTGCCAGCAGCCCATACACAGACGATAGCAATCAGCCCCAGCATTTT
d_call: -; cdr3_length: 19; clone_size: -; j_call: TRBJ1-6; v_call: TRBV30; cdr3_aa: CAWGSSGAVHRGNNSPLHF; cdr3_nt: TGTGCCTGGGGCTCTTCGGGAGCCGTCCATAGAGGAAATAATTCACCCCTCCACTTT